Described below is a single T cell receptor beta chain sequence and its context. The antigen remains unidentified. The germline V and J ends were trimmed by 7 bases and 0 bases, with 8 bases remaining between them. This CDR3 spans 13 amino acids. Germline V gives CDR1 KGHDR, CDR2 SFDVKD. The use of genomic DNA as template underpinned the TCR beta VDJ and CDR3 profiling. TCRdb independently ran MiXCR on the reads; one entry per CDR3 protein. The table shows fewer than 250,000 distinct CDR3 sequences, with approximately 50% occurring only once. This specimen comes from a study of CD8+CD57+ T cells in acquired aplastic anemia. At the level of the study: Roughly 3.2 ug was the average amount of DNA from sorted CD4+ and CD8+ cells. Study-wide results and caveats: Nearly 30 CD8+ CDR3 sequences were shared between patients and controls. Patients and controls were not found to differ significantly in CD8+ Simpson's diversity.

The chain carries TRBV24-1 and TRBJ1-1, with D unresolved. Sample: sorted CD4+, CD8+, or CD8+CD57+ T cells (not recorded which) from PBMCs. This TCR derives from a human donor in good health, serving as a control. The CDR3 protein is CATRETLNTEAFF. The CDR3 DNA reads as TGTGCCACCAGAGAGACGTTGAACACTGAAGCTTTCTTT.